Presented here are 21 T cell receptor beta chains from one specimen sequenced in a study of T-cell reconstitution after alpha-beta-depleted transplantation in children. TCRbeta library construction was performed incorporating unique molecular identifiers. TCRdb independently ran MiXCR on the PCR reads; one entry per CDR3 protein. The table shows roughly 300,000 distinct CDR3 sequences, with 9.5% to 13% occurring only once. Source: peripheral blood, taken 180 days after TCRalphabeta/CD19-depleted stem cell transplant. The receptors come from a male patient between 2 and 9 years old who had a stem cell transplant for chronic granulomatous disease, so the T cells may come from the graft donor.

This clonotype came up a few times. The rearrangement joins TRBV12-3 or TRBV12-4 to TRBJ2-5; 8 bases match TRBD2. V was pared by 3 bases and J by 5 bases, with 11 bases of the junction left unmatched. There are 16 residues in the CDR3. CDR3 region: CASSLYSRGGRETQYF. The CDR3 DNA is TGTGCCAGCAGTTTGTATAGTCGGGGGGGCCGGGAGACCCAGTACTTC.

This clonotype turned up a few times. This chain joins TRBV27 and TRBJ2-2; TRBD1 or TRBD2 may be the D gene (5 bases each). CDR1 is MNHEY, CDR2 SMNVEV, per germline (reference sequence). Trimming shortened V by 0 bases and J by 0 bases, and 11 bases separated the two germline ends. This CDR3 has 17 amino acids. CDR3 bases: TGTGCCAGCAGTTTATCAGTTGGGACGGCGAACACCGGGGAGCTGTTTTTT. It is translated as CASSLSVGTANTGELFF.

This clonotype was picked up many times. The V and J genes are TRBV5-6 and TRBJ2-7, with 9 positions matching TRBD2. Germline CDR1 reads SGHDT; CDR2 reads YYEEEE. V lost 7 bases to trimming and J lost 13 bases; unmatched junction nucleotides: 9. The CDR3 is 11 residues long. As DNA, the CDR3 is TGTGCCAGCGGAAGGACTAGCGTGGATTACTTC. Translated, it gives CASGRTSVDYF. Supplemented by reference TRBV5-6 and TRBJ2-7, the full variable domain reads DAGVTQSPTHLIKTRGQQVTLRCSPKSGHDTVSWYQQALGQGPQFIFQYYEEEERQRGNFPDRFSGHQFPNYSSELNVNALLLGDSALYLCASGRTSVDYFGPGTRLTVT.

This clonotype has at least ten counts. The chain employs TRBV4-2 and TRBJ2-7; D is possibly TRBD2 (6 bases). Germline CDR1 LGHNA, CDR2 YNFKEQ. The CDR3 spans 15 residues. V dropped 0 bases and J dropped 4 bases, with 13 bases sitting between them. The CDR3 spells CASSQDAGILYEQYF. DNA for the CDR3: TGTGCCAGCAGCCAAGACGCGGGAATCTTATACGAGCAGTACTTC.

There are many counts of this clonotype. The genes are TRBV18 and TRBJ2-7; 16 bases agree with TRBD2. This CDR3 region has 18 residues. V trimming: 2 bases; J trimming: 0 bases; junction bases outside the gene matches: 4. From germline, CDR1 is KGHSH and CDR2 LQKENI. This CDR3 is CASSPAGLAGGTSYEQYF. In nucleotides, the CDR3 is TGTGCCAGCTCACCAGCGGGACTAGCGGGAGGGACCTCCTACGAGCAGTACTTC.

Many counts were recorded for this clonotype. This chain uses TRBV11-2 with TRBJ2-6; 11 bases fit TRBD2. With V trimmed by 4 bases and J by 0 bases, 5 bases remained unmatched. CDR1 and CDR2 (germline): SGHAT, FQNNGV. The CDR3 sequence is 18 residues long. In DNA, the CDR3 is TGTGCCAGCAGCTCAATACTAGCGGGAGACTCTGGGGCCAACGTCCTGACTTTC. It translates to CASSSILAGDSGANVLTF.

Many counts were recorded for this clonotype. The V call is TRBV27, the J call TRBJ2-1; the D is unclear. Looked up from germline, CDR1 is MNHEY and CDR2 is SMNVEV (reference sequence). V was pared by 6 bases and J by 3 bases, with 12 bases between. The CDR3 covers 14 residues. The CDR3 bases are TGTGCCAGCAGGATGGGATACAACTACAATGAGCAGTTCTTC. The encoded protein is CASRMGYNYNEQFF.

This clonotype was recorded at least ten times. The rearrangement links TRBV5-1 to TRBJ2-1, with D perhaps TRBD2 (5 bases). The V end was cut by 0 bases, the J end by 4 bases, with 14 bases between. Germline CDR1 reads SGHRS; CDR2 reads YFSETQ. This CDR3 is 16 amino acids long. The CDR3 region is CASSLGVTTNYNEQFF. In DNA, the CDR3 is TGCGCCAGCAGCTTGGGGGTGACTACGAATTACAATGAGCAGTTCTTC.

This clonotype occurred many times. V and J are TRBV11-2 and TRBJ2-1; 7 bases align to TRBD2. The CDR3 loop spans 16 amino acids. The ends lost 5 bases at V and 6 bases at J; junction bases unmatched: 13. Germline assignment: CDR1 SGHAT and CDR2 FQNNGV. CDR3 DNA sequence: TGTGCCAGCAGCCCTCTTTGGAGGGAGGGACCCAATGAGCAGTTCTTC. It encodes CASSPLWREGPNEQFF.

This clonotype has a count of ten or more. The chain links TRBV11-2 to TRBJ2-7; 7 nucleotides match TRBD1. Germline V lookup: CDR1 SGHAT, CDR2 FQNNGV. The CDR3 runs to 15 residues. V was clipped by 5 bases and J by 6 bases; unmatched bases: 13. As DNA, the CDR3 is TGTGCCAGCAGCCGTGGACAGGTATCGAAGGGCGAGCAGTACTTC. The encoded protein is CASSRGQVSKGEQYF.

The rearrangement uses TRBV15 and TRBJ2-2; D gene unclear. The V and J ends lost 6 bases and 0 bases respectively, with 11 bases between them. Germline lookup yields CDR1 LNHNV and CDR2 YYDKDF (reference sequence). This CDR3 has 15 amino acids. In nucleotides, the CDR3 is TGTGCCACCAGTGAGCGTATCGCGAACACCGGGGAGCTGTTTTTT. Amino acids: CATSERIANTGELFF.

DNA of the CDR3: TGTGCCAGCAGTTTTGTGGGAGGACTGGAAGCTTTCTTT. Translated: CASSFVGGLEAFF. The genes are TRBV12-3 or TRBV12-4 and TRBJ1-1; D unclear. This CDR3 comprises 13 residues. V lost 3 bases and J lost 8, with 13 bases in between.

This clonotype was counted only a few times. The genes are TRBV19 and TRBJ2-2; possible D gene TRBD1, 6 bases. Germline V CDR1 and CDR2: LNHDA, SQIVND (reference sequence). The CDR3 covers 19 residues. Deletions cut 5 bases from V and 3 bases from J, with 25 bases between. In DNA form, the CDR3 reads TGTGCCAGTAGTTCGATTGGCCCCGGCTGGGGGCAAGACACCGGGGAGCTGTTTTTT. Its translation: CASSSIGPGWGQDTGELFF.

At least ten counts were recorded for this clonotype. This rearrangement joins TRBV12-3 or TRBV12-4 to TRBJ2-5, with a tentative D call TRBD2 (7 bases). The germline V and J ends were trimmed by 11 bases and 1 base, with 29 bases remaining between them. The CDR3 contains 18 residues. The CDR3 is CAFTLRGPLGLVQETQYF. CDR3 DNA: TGTGCCTTCACCCTCAGGGGACCCCTCGGACTAGTCCAAGAGACCCAGTACTTC.

The chain uses TRBV6-1 and TRBJ2-5; the D is unclear. CDR3 length equals 12 residues. With 6 bases removed from V and 1 base from J, the gap between germline ends came to 6 bases. CDR1 and CDR2 from the germline V gene are MNHNS and SASEGT. The CDR3 DNA is TGTGCCAGCAGAGGCCTCCAAGAGACCCAGTACTTC. Protein: CASRGLQETQYF.

This clonotype was picked up many times. The chain recombines TRBV7-9 with TRBJ2-3, with D maybe TRBD1 (5 bases). There are 14 residues in the CDR3. V lost 3 bases and J lost 6, with 13 bases in between. Germline-derived CDR1 and CDR2 are SEHNR and FQNEAQ (reference sequence). The CDR3 region has the DNA TGTGCCAGCAGCTTCAGGGTAGGGGCGGATACGCAGTATTTT. Translating gives CASSFRVGADTQYF.

At least ten counts were recorded for this clonotype. The genes are TRBV28 and TRBJ2-1; 7 bases map to TRBD2. Per germline, CDR1 MDHEN and CDR2 SYDVKM. V gave up 5 bases and J gave up 9 bases; unmatched junction bases: 10. CDR3 length: 14 amino acids. CDR3 protein: CASSPPGLPFEQFF. As DNA, the CDR3 is TGTGCCAGCAGTCCACCGGGACTACCTTTTGAGCAGTTCTTC.

This clonotype was observed at least ten times. The rearrangement uses TRBV20-1 and TRBJ2-5; D not certain. The CDR3 is made up of 11 amino acids. Germline assignment: CDR1 DFQATT and CDR2 SNEGSKA (reference sequence). V shed 6 bases and J shed 6 bases, with 11 bases lying between them. The CDR3 region is CSATDIKTQYF. CDR3 DNA: TGCAGTGCAACGGATATAAAGACCCAGTACTTC.

V and J are TRBV12-3 or TRBV12-4 and TRBJ1-6, with D unclear. Trimming stripped 5 bases from V and 10 bases from J, with 15 bases between. CDR3 length: 14 residues. The CDR3 reads CASSPRRVGSPLHF. The CDR3 DNA reads TGTGCCAGCAGTCCCCGTAGGGTGGGCTCACCCCTCCACTTT.

V and J are TRBV4-3 and TRBJ2-5, with 8 bases aligning to TRBD1. This CDR3 region has 16 residues. V dropped 1 base and J dropped 4; count of bases not matched to a gene: 8. Germline V gives CDR1 LGHNA, CDR2 YSLEER. In DNA form, the CDR3 reads TGCGCCAGCAGCCAAGCAGGACAGGGTTCGGTAGAGACCCAGTACTTC. Translating gives CASSQAGQGSVETQYF.

This clonotype came up many times. This CDR3 fails to terminate in the conserved phenylalanine or tryptophan, so it likely reflects a read error. No DNA is shown, since the ends of the CDR3 on it are uncertain; the CDR3 is the one TCRdb lists. The chain recombines TRBV15 with TRBJ1-1; TRBD1, the table's D call, lacks a check against the DNA. The CDR3 comprises 12 residues, both ends counted. Germline loops: CDR1 LNHNV, CDR2 YYDKDF (reference sequence). The CDR3 loop is CATSRRGGTLNL.